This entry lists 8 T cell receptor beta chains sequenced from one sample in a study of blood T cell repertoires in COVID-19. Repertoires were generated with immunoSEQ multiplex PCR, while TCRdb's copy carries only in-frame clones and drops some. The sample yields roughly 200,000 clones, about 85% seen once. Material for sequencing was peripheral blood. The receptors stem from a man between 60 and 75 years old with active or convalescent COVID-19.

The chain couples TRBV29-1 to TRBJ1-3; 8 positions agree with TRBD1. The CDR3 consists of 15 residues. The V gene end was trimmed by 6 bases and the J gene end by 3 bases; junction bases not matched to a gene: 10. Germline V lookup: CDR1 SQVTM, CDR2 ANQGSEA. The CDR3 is CSVRRPDRGGNTIYF. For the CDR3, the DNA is TGCAGCGTCCGAAGACCTGACAGGGGTGGAAACACCATATATTTT.

CDR3: CASSQEPGPYGYTF. The DNA for the CDR3 is TGTGCCAGCAGCCAAGAACCAGGCCCCTATGGCTACACCTTC. This sequence joins TRBV3-1 (or the pseudogene TRBV3-2) and TRBJ1-2; D ambiguous. Trimming left V 0 bases short and J 4 bases short, with 9 bases between. CDR3 size: 14 residues. The germline V gene has CDR1 LGHDT and CDR2 YNNKEL (reference sequence).

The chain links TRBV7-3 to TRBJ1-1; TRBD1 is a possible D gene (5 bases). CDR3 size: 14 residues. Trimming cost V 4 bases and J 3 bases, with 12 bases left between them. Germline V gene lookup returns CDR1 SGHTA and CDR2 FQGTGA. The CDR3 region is CASSSTPGYTEAFF. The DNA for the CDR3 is TGTGCCAGCAGCTCGACACCAGGGTACACTGAAGCTTTCTTT.

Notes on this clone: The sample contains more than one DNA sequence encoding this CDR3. The DNA for the CDR3 is TGTGCCATCAGTGAGACAGGGAGCAGCAATCAGCCCCAGCATTTT. Protein product: CAISETGSSNQPQHF. The J gene is TRBJ1-5, the V gene TRBV10-3; D perhaps matches TRBD1 (6 bases). Trimming took off 2 bases at V and 1 base at J, with 9 bases between the two ends. CDR1 is ENHRY, CDR2 SYGVKD, per germline. CDR3 length: 15 residues.

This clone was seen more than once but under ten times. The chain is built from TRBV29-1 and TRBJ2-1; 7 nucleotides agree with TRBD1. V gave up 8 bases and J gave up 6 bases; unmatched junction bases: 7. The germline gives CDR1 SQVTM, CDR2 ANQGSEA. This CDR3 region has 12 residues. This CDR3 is CSPRYRGNEQFF. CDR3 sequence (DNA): TGCAGCCCTAGGTACAGGGGCAATGAGCAGTTCTTC.

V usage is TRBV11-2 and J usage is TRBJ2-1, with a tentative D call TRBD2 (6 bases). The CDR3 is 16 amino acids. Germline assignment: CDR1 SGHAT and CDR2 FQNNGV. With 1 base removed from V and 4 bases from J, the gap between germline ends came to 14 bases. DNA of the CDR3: TGTGCCAGCAGCTTAGTCTTAGGGAGGCAATACAATGAGCAGTTCTTC. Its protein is CASSLVLGRQYNEQFF.

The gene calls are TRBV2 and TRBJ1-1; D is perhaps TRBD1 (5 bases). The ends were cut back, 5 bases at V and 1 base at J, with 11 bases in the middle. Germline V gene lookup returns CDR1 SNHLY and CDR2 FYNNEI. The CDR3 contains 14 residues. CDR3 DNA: TGTGCCAGCAGTTCTTGGCAGGGGAACACTGAAGCTTTCTTT. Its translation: CASSSWQGNTEAFF.

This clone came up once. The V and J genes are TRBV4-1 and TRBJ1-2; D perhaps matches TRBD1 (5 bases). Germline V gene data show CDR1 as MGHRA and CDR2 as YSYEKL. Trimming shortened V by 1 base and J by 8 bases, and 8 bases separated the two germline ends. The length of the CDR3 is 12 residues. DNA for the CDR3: TGCGCCAGCAGCCAAGCCAGGGCGGGCTACACCTTC. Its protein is CASSQARAGYTF.